The clone carrying this TCR beta chain was counted at least ten times. The antigen is unknown. As to time point: newly diagnosed GD, antithyroid drugs for less than 3 months. Making the TCR library involved RNA that had been extracted from PBMCs. The CDR3 sequence is 12 residues long. Trimming removed 6 bases from V and 6 bases from J; junction bases left unmatched: 4. Germline V CDR1 and CDR2: DFQATT, SNEGSKA (reference sequence). The TCR beta library used iRepertoire HTBI primers with Arm-PCR amplification of CDR3. TCRdb reanalysed the multiplex PCR reads using MiXCR and keeps one entry per CDR3 protein. The sample lists about 540,000 distinct CDR3 sequences; less than 15% were seen once. This record belongs to a study of regulatory T cells in long-lasting Graves disease. Study-level points and caveats: Persistent patients had more shared public clonotypes (around 2,500) than new patients (about 880).

These data also formed part of another study, on T cells in Graves' hyperthyroidism and ophthalmopathy. As that study records: Prediction of ophthalmopathy progression came a median 6.5 months pre-onset.

This sequence was found in a man aged 25 to 40 with Graves disease. The input for sequencing was peripheral blood mononuclear cells (PBMCs), taken at new diagnosis, from a patient treated with antithyroid drugs. The V and J genes are TRBV20-1 and TRBJ2-2; 7 positions agree with TRBD1. In DNA, the CDR3 is TGCAGTGCGAGGACAGGCGCCGGGGAGCTGTTTTTT. Its protein product is CSARTGAGELFF.